This T cell receptor beta chain was documented in a study of T cell repertoires in cytomegalovirus infection (dated by TCRdb to the late 2010s). Notes on the research overall: Donor HLA type was relevant to the analysis, as public TCR beta signatures indicated carriage of CMV infection together with the matching HLA type. Findings and caveats that apply to the study as a whole: The ex vivo response was dominated by HLA-C-restricted CMV-specific TCR beta clonotypes, which also provided the single most frequent clonotype in two of eight donors. In both this cohort and an independent cohort of 352 donors, the cumulative frequency of public TCR beta family members distinguished carriers of CMV infection plus the relevant HLA type.

Sequencer: Illumina HiSeq 1500. The public reads were run again by TCRdb, first through fastp at Q25 and then through MiXCR, and only productive beta chains were kept. Entries that share a CDR3 protein sequence are merged under the most common genes and DNA. The sample table contains approximately 700,000 distinct CDR3 sequences; only one count was recorded for about a third of them. The leading ten clones occupy 2.5% to 3% of the sample. There are a few counts of this clonotype. Its antigen is currently not known. No qualities accompany the bases; no much larger clone lies one base away. The TCR was taken from a human donor in good health (CMV status not recorded). Some clones in this sample may be carry-over from other donors' samples. What was sequenced was PBMCs.

The DNA sequence is as follows: TGTGCCAGCAGTGAGAGAGCCGTCGGAGCTTTCTTT. It translates to CASSERAVGAFF. The chain is assembled from TRBV2 and TRBJ1-1, with the D gene too uncertain to name. V loses 3 bases, J loses 10 bases, and the germline ends lie 12 bases apart. In the germline V gene, CDR1 corresponds to SNHLY and CDR2 to FYNNEI. The CDR3 sequence holds 12 residues, the cysteine and phenylalanine included. This entry keeps only the CDR3 DNA: 36 bases, framed from base 1.